This TCR beta chain was recovered during a study of graft-versus-host responses after intestinal transplantation. Assay used: immunoSEQ multiplex PCR; TCRdb lists only in-frame clones, some missing. The sample shows 150,000 or so clones, 80% to 95% of them seen only once. Details on this clone: What it recognizes is unknown.

This CDR3 is built from 13 residues. The trim removed 9 bases at V and 2 bases at J, leaving 4 bases unmatched. Germline CDR1 SGHVS, CDR2 FQNEAQ. This chain connects TRBV7-8 to TRBJ2-7, with 10 bases matching TRBD2. This specimen was unstimulated CD4+ T cells sorted from spleen or lymph node cells, taken before intestinal transplant. The TCR comes from a human donor who received an intestinal transplant. CDR3 sequence reads: CASAGTSAYEQYF. The CDR3 nucleotides are TGTGCCAGTGCCGGGACTAGCGCCTACGAGCAGTACTTC.